This T cell receptor (beta chain) was captured by sequencing in a study of beta chain features in type 1 diabetes. General study points: Cells carrying high TCR expression could end up over-represented when cDNA is sequenced. Significant though moderate, a shortening of TCRB CDR3s appeared in all four CD4+ subsets of Type 1 diabetes patients.

A word on this clone: Its target is unknown.

The V segment lost 4 bases and the J segment 7 bases; nucleotides outside the gene matches: 11. Germline CDR1 is MGHDK and CDR2 is SYGVNS. The CDR3 consists of 15 residues. Of the isolated RNA, all was reverse transcribed, and so the sequenced material was expressed TCRB transcripts. Here immunoSEQ multiplex PCR was the method, and the copy in TCRdb shows in-frame clones only, minus some. The table records approximately 250,000 clones, roughly a quarter of them present only once. The TCR sequence derives from a woman under 40 with type 1 diabetes. Material for sequencing was naive CD4+ T cells from blood. The chain combines TRBV25-1 with TRBJ2-7, with 9 bases matching TRBD1. The CDR3 sequence: CASSARDRDFGEQYF. The DNA for the CDR3 is TGTGCCAGCAGTGCCCGGGACAGGGACTTTGGGGAGCAGTACTTC.